Given below is one T cell receptor (beta chain) in context. Its antigen is as yet unknown. Next came a second PCR, run for about 6 to 12 cycles, which used a sample-barcoded 5' primer along with a J-beta primer mix. Every single cDNA molecule received a tag from a template-switch adaptor with 12 random nucleotides. Each CDR3 protein gets one entry after TCRdb re-called the 5' RACE reads with MiXCR. This sample has roughly 1.5 million distinct CDR3 sequences; roughly 43% occur once, and the top ten carry about 3.8%. The data were taken from a study of blood T cells in healthy people across ages. Whole-study findings and limits: Naive T cell percentage showed a strong correlation with the diversity of TCR beta. Observed TCR beta diversity per million T cells went down as age went up. This fall followed a roughly linear course with age.

This receptor was obtained from a woman younger than 30 in good health. Material for sequencing was blood.

CDR3 nucleotides: TGTGCCGGCATCGGGACGCAGGGGGTCAGTGGAGCTTTCTTT. It is translated as CAGIGTQGVSGAFF. The chain is built from TRBV6-6 and TRBJ1-1, with 7 bases that match TRBD1. The length of the CDR3 is 14 residues. CDR1 MNHNY and CDR2 SVGAGI come from the germline V gene (reference sequence). V shed 11 bases and J 10 bases; nucleotides not matched to a gene: 19.